Shown below are 21 T cell receptor beta chains from a single sample sequenced in a study of blood T cell repertoires in COVID-19. Data came from immunoSEQ multiplex PCR; TCRdb stores just in-frame clones and leaves some out. The sample carries about 120,000 clones, approximately 82% recorded once. Specimen: peripheral blood. These receptors were obtained from a man aged 25 to 45 with acute or convalescent COVID-19.

The V and J genes are TRBV5-1 and TRBJ2-7; D gene uncertain. Trimming removed 5 bases at V and 3 bases at J, with 12 bases between. The CDR3 covers 13 residues. Per germline, CDR1 SGHRS and CDR2 YFSETQ. CDR3 region: CASRAGSDYEQYF. For the CDR3, the DNA is TGCGCCAGCAGGGCCGGGTCAGACTACGAGCAGTACTTC.

The gene calls are TRBV13 and TRBJ1-6; TRBD1 might be the D (6 bases). V shed 5 bases and J shed 0 bases, with 17 bases lying between them. The CDR3 has 18 residues. Germline CDR1 PRHDT, CDR2 FYEKMQ (reference sequence). The CDR3 DNA reads TGTGCCAGCAGCCGGACAGTCGACAGCCACTCCTATAATTCACCCCTCCACTTT. This translates into CASSRTVDSHSYNSPLHF.

This chain joins TRBV6-5 and TRBJ2-3; D is perhaps TRBD2 (6 bases). Trimming cost V 0 bases and J 4 bases, with 14 bases left between them. This CDR3 comprises 16 residues. Germline V lookup: CDR1 MNHEY, CDR2 SVGAGI. This CDR3 reads CASSYSLEWGADTQYF. CDR3 DNA sequence: TGTGCCAGCAGTTACTCCTTAGAGTGGGGGGCAGATACGCAGTATTTT.

The chain couples TRBV2 to TRBJ2-5; TRBD2 is a possible D gene (5 bases). The germline CDR1 and CDR2 sequences are SNHLY and FYNNEI. The V and J ends lost 3 bases and 0 bases respectively, with 11 bases between them. CDR3 length: 15 residues. CDR3 in DNA: TGTGCCAGCAGTGATTGGAGGCAGAACCAAGAGACCCAGTACTTC. Its translation is CASSDWRQNQETQYF.

V is TRBV30 and J is TRBJ1-1; a possible D gene is TRBD1 (5 bases). Germline assignment: CDR1 GTSNPN and CDR2 SVGIG (reference sequence). Trimming removed 3 bases from V and 1 base from J, with 9 bases in between. This CDR3 is 13 amino acids long. CDR3 sequence reads: CAWRPTGNTEAFF. The CDR3 nucleotides are TGTGCCTGGAGACCTACAGGGAACACTGAAGCTTTCTTT.

The chain combines TRBV6-5 with TRBJ2-7, with D perhaps matching TRBD1 (5 bases). Germline CDR1 MNHEY, CDR2 SVGAGI. Trimming removed 0 bases from V and 2 bases from J, with 8 bases in between. The CDR3 has 14 residues. CDR3 in DNA: TGTGCCAGCAGTTACTCGCAGGGTCCCTACGAGCAGTACTTC. This encodes CASSYSQGPYEQYF.

The chain couples TRBV2 to TRBJ2-7; D may be TRBD2 (6 bases). CDR3 length equals 12 residues. V was shortened by 9 bases and J by 7 bases, with 16 bases between the two germline ends. Germline V gives CDR1 SNHLY, CDR2 FYNNEI. CDR3 DNA: TGTGCCAGGGGGGAGGCGAATTCGGAGCAGTACTTC. This gives the protein CARGEANSEQYF.

The genes are TRBV4-3 and TRBJ2-1; D possibly corresponds to TRBD2 (6 bases). The V end lost 1 base, the J end lost 0 bases, and 10 bases lay between the germline ends. The CDR3 is 16 residues long. CDR1 is LGHNA, CDR2 YSLEER, per germline. CDR3 in DNA: TGCGCCAGCAGCCAAGGCGTCGGGGGCTCCTACAATGAGCAGTTCTTC. Its translation: CASSQGVGGSYNEQFF.

The rearrangement joins TRBV15 to TRBJ1-2; 12 positions match TRBD1. There are 18 residues in the CDR3. Trimming removed 1 base from V and 4 bases from J; junction bases left unmatched: 10. CDR1 LNHNV and CDR2 YYDKDF come from the germline V gene (reference sequence). CDR3 coding DNA: TGTGCCACCAGCAGAGGCTTGATTGGGACAGGGGGCAGCTATGGCTACACCTTC. It specifies CATSRGLIGTGGSYGYTF.

The rearrangement links TRBV9 to TRBJ2-7; a weak D match, TRBD2 (5 bases). The germline V gene encodes CDR1 SGDLS and CDR2 YYNGEE. The V end was cut by 4 bases, the J end by 0 bases, with 14 bases between. The CDR3 loop spans 15 amino acids. The CDR3 nucleotides are TGTGCCAGCAGCTTCGGACTTACGGGCTCCTACGAGCAGTACTTC. Amino acid sequence: CASSFGLTGSYEQYF.

The V gene is TRBV11-3, the J gene TRBJ2-1, with a weak D call TRBD2 (5 bases). V shed 4 bases and J shed 4 bases, with 14 bases lying between them. The length of the CDR3 is 15 residues. CDR1 and CDR2 (germline): SGHNT, YENEEA. The CDR3 is CASSSAAETYNEQFF. In nucleotides, the CDR3 is TGTGCCAGCAGCTCGGCAGCGGAGACGTACAATGAGCAGTTCTTC.

The chain carries TRBV4-2 and TRBJ1-2, with 7 bases fitting TRBD1. The CDR3 contains 16 residues. The germline V gene encodes CDR1 LGHNA and CDR2 YNFKEQ. V shed 0 bases, J shed 3 bases, and the junction held 7 bases outside the gene matches. In DNA form, the CDR3 reads TGTGCCAGCAGCCAAGATAGCGACAGGGCTTACTATGGCTACACCTTC. Translation: CASSQDSDRAYYGYTF.

The rearrangement joins TRBV21-1 to TRBJ2-1; TRBD1, as called in the table, went unchecked against the DNA. TRBV21-1 is listed as a pseudogene. This CDR3 region has 14 residues. CDR3 bases: TGTGCCAGCAGCAAAGTTGGCAGGGGGTATGAGCAGTTCTTC. This encodes CASSKVGRGYEQFF.

V and J are TRBV25-1 and TRBJ2-7, with 7 bases that match TRBD1. The V segment lost 7 bases and the J segment 0 bases; nucleotides outside the gene matches: 6. Germline V gives CDR1 MGHDK, CDR2 SYGVNS. This CDR3 is built from 14 residues. This CDR3 is CASKRDSLSYEQYF. DNA of the CDR3: TGTGCCAGCAAAAGGGACAGTCTCTCCTACGAGCAGTACTTC.

This rearrangement joins TRBV30 to TRBJ2-3; 7 positions agree with TRBD2. From germline, CDR1 is GTSNPN and CDR2 SVGIG (reference sequence). The V gene end was trimmed by 4 bases and the J gene end by 0 bases; junction bases not matched to a gene: 1. There are 13 residues in the CDR3. CDR3 residues: CAWTSGSTDTQYF. The CDR3 nucleotides read TGTGCCTGGACTAGCGGAAGCACAGATACGCAGTATTTT.

V usage is TRBV15 and J usage is TRBJ2-7, with D tentatively TRBD1 (6 bases). CDR3 length: 13 amino acids. V dropped 5 bases and J dropped 6 bases, with 14 bases sitting between them. The germline gives CDR1 LNHNV, CDR2 YYDKDF (reference sequence). CDR3 bases: TGTGCCACCAGCCTTGACAGGCCTCTCGAGCAGTACTTC. Encoded protein: CATSLDRPLEQYF.

V gene TRBV9 combines with J gene TRBJ2-7, with D possibly being TRBD2 (6 bases). The germline V gene has CDR1 SGDLS and CDR2 YYNGEE. CDR3 length: 13 amino acids. Between the trimmed V and J ends, which lost 2 bases and 5 bases, there was a span of 11 bases. CDR3 loop: CASSVGGLDEQYF. In nucleotides, the CDR3 is TGTGCCAGCAGCGTCGGAGGGTTAGACGAGCAGTACTTC.

The chain joins TRBV6-5 to TRBJ2-7; 7 bases agree with TRBD2. V lost 7 bases and J lost 7; bases outside the gene matches: 10. From germline, CDR1 is MNHEY and CDR2 SVGAGI. The CDR3 is 13 residues long. The DNA for the CDR3 is TGTGCCAGCACCGTACCGGGAGGCGGAGAGCAGTACGTC. It codes for CASTVPGGGEQYV.

Concerning this clone itself: This sample also contains other DNA sequences that code for the same CDR3. The gene calls are TRBV30 and TRBJ1-1; D remains ambiguous. Per germline, CDR1 GTSNPN and CDR2 SVGIG (reference sequence). CDR3 length equals 13 residues. V was pared by 0 bases and J by 1 base, with 6 bases between. CDR3 sequence (DNA): TGTGCCTGGAGTGTAAGAGGGAACACTGAAGCTTTCTTT. Its protein is CAWSVRGNTEAFF.

The chain carries TRBV7-9 and TRBJ1-6; TRBD1 aligns across 7 bases. The ends lost 2 bases at V and 10 bases at J; junction bases unmatched: 20. The CDR3 loop spans 19 amino acids. The germline V gene has CDR1 SEHNR and CDR2 FQNEAQ (reference sequence). The chain's CDR3 is CASSLSGGDMTGWKSPLHF. The CDR3 nucleotides read TGTGCCAGCAGCTTATCCGGAGGAGATATGACAGGGTGGAAATCACCCCTCCACTTT.

The J gene is TRBJ1-5, the V gene TRBV7-9; D might be TRBD1 (5 bases). CDR3 length equals 14 residues. V was clipped by 10 bases and J by 1 base, with 14 bases between them. CDR1 and CDR2 (germline): SEHNR, FQNEAQ (reference sequence). As DNA, the CDR3 is TGTGCCACCGTATCGGGGGGAAGCAATCAGCCCCAGCATTTT. Its translation: CATVSGGSNQPQHF.